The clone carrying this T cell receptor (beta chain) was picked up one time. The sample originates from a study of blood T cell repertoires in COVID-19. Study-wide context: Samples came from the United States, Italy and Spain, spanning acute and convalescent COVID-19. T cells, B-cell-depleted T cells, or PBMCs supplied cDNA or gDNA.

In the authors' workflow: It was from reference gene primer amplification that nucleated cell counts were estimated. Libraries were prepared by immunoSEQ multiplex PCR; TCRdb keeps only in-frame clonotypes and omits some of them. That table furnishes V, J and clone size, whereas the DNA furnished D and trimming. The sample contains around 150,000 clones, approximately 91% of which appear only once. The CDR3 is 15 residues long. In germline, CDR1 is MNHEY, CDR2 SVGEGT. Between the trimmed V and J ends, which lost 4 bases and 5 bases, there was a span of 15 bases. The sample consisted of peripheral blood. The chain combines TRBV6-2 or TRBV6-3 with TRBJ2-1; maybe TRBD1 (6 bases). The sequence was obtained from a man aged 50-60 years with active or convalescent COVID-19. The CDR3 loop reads CASSSRTAGHNEQFF. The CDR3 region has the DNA TGTGCCAGCAGTTCTAGGACAGCTGGTCACAATGAGCAGTTCTTC.